This T cell receptor beta chain was captured by sequencing in a study of metastatic and nonmetastatic thyroid tumors. Of note for this clone: Mismatch with germline at one junction end may stem from a read error.

The CDR3 extends over 15 amino acids. Germline loops: CDR1 SGHAT, CDR2 FQNNGV. MiXCR reprocessed the PCR reads for TCRdb. The data contain about 20,000 clones, around 16% of them singletons. No treatment had been given to any patient before thyroid surgery. The source material was tumor tissue. The chain recombines TRBV11-2 with TRBJ2-7; 8 nucleotides align to TRBD2. The sequence derives from a female donor with papillary thyroid cancer or a benign thyroid nodule (not recorded which). Some clones in this sample may be carry-over from other donors' samples. The CDR3 reads CASSRFGGGSYDQYF. The CDR3 region has the DNA TGTGCCAGCAGCCGATTCGGGGGGGGCTCCTACGATCAGTACTTC.